These T cell receptor beta chains were read from a single sample in a study of CD8 T cells in Susac syndrome. In TCRdb, the immunoSEQ multiplex PCR reads were re-called with MiXCR into one record per CDR3 protein. This sample carries roughly 140,000 distinct CDR3 sequences, about 94% of them seen once, and the ten largest clones take roughly 0.21%. The material sequenced was CD8+ T cells from PBMCs. The receptors were gathered from a human donor with multiple sclerosis. Both conserved end residues are part of each CDR3. The D gene is left open where the match is weak.

D: TRBD1
V: TRBV7-3
J: TRBJ2-7
DNA: TGTGCCAGCAGCTTAGTTGGACAGGGCGAGCAGTACTTC
CDR3: CASSLVGQGEQYF

D: NA
V: TRBV2
J: TRBJ2-5
DNA: TGTGCCAGCAGCGGACCGGGACCACGGGAGACCCAGTACTTC
CDR3: CASSGPGPRETQYF

D: TRBD2
V: TRBV9
J: TRBJ2-1
DNA: TGTGCCAGCAGCAGCACTAGCGGTCCCTACAATGAGCAGTTCTTC
CDR3: CASSSTSGPYNEQFF

D: NA
V: TRBV20-1
J: TRBJ2-1
DNA: TGCAGTGCTTGGGACGTATCCTACAATGAGCAGTTCTTC
CDR3: CSAWDVSYNEQFF

D: TRBD1
V: TRBV5-4
J: TRBJ2-6
DNA: TGTGCCAGCAGCTTCCGGGACAGGGGTTATTCAGGGGCCAACGTCCTGACTTTC
CDR3: CASSFRDRGYSGANVLTF

D: NA
V: TRBV28
J: TRBJ2-1
DNA: TGTGCCAGCAGCAGCTTCCATGAGCAGTTCTTC
CDR3: CASSSFHEQFF

D: NA
V: TRBV24-1
J: TRBJ1-1
DNA: TGTGCCACCAGTGATTCTGGGAGGAGCACTGAAGCTTTCTTT
CDR3: CATSDSGRSTEAFF

D: NA
V: TRBV12-3/TRBV12-4
J: TRBJ2-3
DNA: TGTGCCAGCCGGGAACACCGTAGCACAGATACGCAGTATTTT
CDR3: CASREHRSTDTQYF

D: NA
V: TRBV25-1
J: TRBJ2-1
DNA: TGTGCCAGCAGTCTGAACTTCTACAATGAGCAGTTCTTC
CDR3: CASSLNFYNEQFF

D: NA
V: TRBV27
J: TRBJ1-6
DNA: TGTGCCAGCAGTTCTCGGGGGGGAACTTCACCCCTCCACTTT
CDR3: CASSSRGGTSPLHF